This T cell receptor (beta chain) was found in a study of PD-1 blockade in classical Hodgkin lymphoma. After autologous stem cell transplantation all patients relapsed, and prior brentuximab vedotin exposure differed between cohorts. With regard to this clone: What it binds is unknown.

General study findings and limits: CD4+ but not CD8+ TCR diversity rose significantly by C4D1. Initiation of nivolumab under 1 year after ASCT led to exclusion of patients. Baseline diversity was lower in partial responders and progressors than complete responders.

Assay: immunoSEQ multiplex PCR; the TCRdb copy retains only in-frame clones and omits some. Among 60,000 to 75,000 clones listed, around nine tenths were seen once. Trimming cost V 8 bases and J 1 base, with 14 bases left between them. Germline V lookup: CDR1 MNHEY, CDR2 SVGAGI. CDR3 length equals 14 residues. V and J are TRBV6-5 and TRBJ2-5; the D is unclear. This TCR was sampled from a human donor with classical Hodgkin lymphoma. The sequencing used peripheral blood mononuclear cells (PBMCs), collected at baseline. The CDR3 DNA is TGTGCCAGCGCCCCGGCAGGTGCCCAAGAGACCCAGTACTTC. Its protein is CASAPAGAQETQYF.